This T cell receptor (beta chain) is from a study of blood T cell repertoires in COVID-19. Whole-study context: There were acute and convalescent COVID-19 samples, and they came from the United States, Italy and Spain. PBMCs, B-cell-depleted T cells, or T cells provided the cDNA or gDNA that made up the material.

V shed 4 bases, J shed 0 bases, and the junction held 1 base outside the gene matches. CDR1 is SGHDT and CDR2 is YYEEEE in the germline V gene. The CDR3 sequence is 14 residues long. As handled by the study authors: Reference gene primers were amplified, and this amplification served to estimate nucleated cell counts. Assay used: immunoSEQ multiplex PCR; TCRdb lists only in-frame clones, some missing. The D gene and trimming were derived from the DNA, and the V and J assignments and clone size from that table. The table shows fewer than 500,000 clones, with about four fifths occurring only once. Input material: peripheral blood. This chain joins TRBV5-6 and TRBJ1-3; TRBD1 matches at 7 bases. This TCR derives from a human donor with acute or convalescent COVID-19. The donor label of this sample is uncertain. CDR3 in amino acids: CASSGQASGNTIYF. The CDR3 bases are TGTGCCAGCAGCGGACAGGCCTCTGGAAACACCATATATTTT.